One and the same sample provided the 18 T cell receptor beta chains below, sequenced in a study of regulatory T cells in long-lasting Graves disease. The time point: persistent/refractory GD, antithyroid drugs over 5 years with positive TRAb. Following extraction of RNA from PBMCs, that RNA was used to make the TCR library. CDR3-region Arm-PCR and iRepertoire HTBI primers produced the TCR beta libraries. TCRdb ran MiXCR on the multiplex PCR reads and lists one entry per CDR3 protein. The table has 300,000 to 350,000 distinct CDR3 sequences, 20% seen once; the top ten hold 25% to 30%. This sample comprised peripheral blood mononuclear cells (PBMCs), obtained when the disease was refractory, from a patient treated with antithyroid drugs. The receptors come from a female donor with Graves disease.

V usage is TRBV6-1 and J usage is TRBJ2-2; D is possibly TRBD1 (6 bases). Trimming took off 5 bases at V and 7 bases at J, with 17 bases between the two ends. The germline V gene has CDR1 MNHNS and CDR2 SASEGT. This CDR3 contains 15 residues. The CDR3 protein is CASSPGHAFGGELFF. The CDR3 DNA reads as TGTGCCAGCAGTCCGGGACATGCCTTCGGCGGGGAGCTGTTTTTT.

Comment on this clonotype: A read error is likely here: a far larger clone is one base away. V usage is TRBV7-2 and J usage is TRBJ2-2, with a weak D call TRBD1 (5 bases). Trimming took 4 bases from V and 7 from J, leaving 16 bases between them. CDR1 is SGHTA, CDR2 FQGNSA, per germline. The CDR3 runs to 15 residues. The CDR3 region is CASSSQIDSSGELFF. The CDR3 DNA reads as TGTGCCAGCAGCTCTCAGATCGACAGCAGCGGGGAGCTGTTTTTT. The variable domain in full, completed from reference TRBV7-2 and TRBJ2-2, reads GAGVSQSPSNKVTEKGKDVELRCDPISGHTALYWYRQSLGQGLEFLIYFQGNSAPDKSGLPSDRFSAERTGGSVSTLTIQRTQQEDSAVYLCASSSQIDSSGELFFGEGSRLTVL.

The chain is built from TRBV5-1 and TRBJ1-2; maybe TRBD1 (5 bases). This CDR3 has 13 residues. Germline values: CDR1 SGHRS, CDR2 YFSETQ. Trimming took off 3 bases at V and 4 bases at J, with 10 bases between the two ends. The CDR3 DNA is TGCGCCAGCAGCTCCAGGGAGGGCTATGGCTACACCTTC. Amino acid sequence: CASSSREGYGYTF.

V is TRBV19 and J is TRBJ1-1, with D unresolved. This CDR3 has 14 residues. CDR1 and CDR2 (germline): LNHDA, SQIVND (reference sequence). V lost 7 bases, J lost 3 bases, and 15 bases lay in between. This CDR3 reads CASIGEWYDTEAFF. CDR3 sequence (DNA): TGTGCCAGTATCGGGGAATGGTATGACACTGAAGCTTTCTTT.

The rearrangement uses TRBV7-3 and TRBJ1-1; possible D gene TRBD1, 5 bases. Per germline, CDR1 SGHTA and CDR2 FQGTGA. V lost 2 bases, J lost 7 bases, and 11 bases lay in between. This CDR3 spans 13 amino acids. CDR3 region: CASSLWEQGEAFF. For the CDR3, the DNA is TGTGCCAGCAGCTTATGGGAGCAGGGTGAAGCTTTCTTT.

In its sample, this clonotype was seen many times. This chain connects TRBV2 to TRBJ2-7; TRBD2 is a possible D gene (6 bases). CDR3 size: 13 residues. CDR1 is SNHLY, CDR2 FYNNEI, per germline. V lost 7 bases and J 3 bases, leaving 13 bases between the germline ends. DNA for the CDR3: TGTGCCAGCATCAGCGGGTCCTACTACGAGCAGTACTTC. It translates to CASISGSYYEQYF.

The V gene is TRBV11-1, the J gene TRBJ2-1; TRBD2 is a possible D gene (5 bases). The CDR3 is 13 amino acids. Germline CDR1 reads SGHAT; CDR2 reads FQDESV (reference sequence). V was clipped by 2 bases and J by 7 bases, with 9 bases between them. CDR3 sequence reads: CASSLRGRNEQFF. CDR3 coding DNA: TGTGCCAGCAGCTTACGGGGTAGGAATGAGCAGTTCTTC.

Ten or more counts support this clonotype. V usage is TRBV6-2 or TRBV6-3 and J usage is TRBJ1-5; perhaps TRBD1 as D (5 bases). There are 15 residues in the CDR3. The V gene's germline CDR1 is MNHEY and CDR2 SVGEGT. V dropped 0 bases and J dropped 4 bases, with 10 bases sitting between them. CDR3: CASSYSPRVNQPQHF. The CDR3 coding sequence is TGTGCCAGCAGTTACTCTCCCAGGGTGAATCAGCCCCAGCATTTT.

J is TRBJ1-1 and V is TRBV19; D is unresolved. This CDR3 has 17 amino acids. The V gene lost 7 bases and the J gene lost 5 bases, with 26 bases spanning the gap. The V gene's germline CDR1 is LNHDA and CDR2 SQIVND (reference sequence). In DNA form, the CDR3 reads TGTGCCAGTAAACCCCCGACATTCAGCCCTCTTCTTACTGAAGCTTTCTTT. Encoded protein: CASKPPTFSPLLTEAFF. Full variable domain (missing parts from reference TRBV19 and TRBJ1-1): DGGITQSPKYLFRKEGQNVTLSCEQNLNHDAMYWYRQDPGQGLRLIYYSQIVNDFQKGDIAEGYSVSREKKESFPLTVTSAQKNPTAFYLCASKPPTFSPLLTEAFFGQGTRLTVV.

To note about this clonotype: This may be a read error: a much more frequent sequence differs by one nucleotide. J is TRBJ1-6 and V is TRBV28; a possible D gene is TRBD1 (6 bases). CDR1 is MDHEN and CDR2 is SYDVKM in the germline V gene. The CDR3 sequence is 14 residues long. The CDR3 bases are TGTGCCAGCAGCGTCGGGGGCCTGAATTCACCCCCCCACTTT. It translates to CASSVGGLNSPPHF.

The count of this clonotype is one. The CDR3: CASSLDTQPQHF. The DNA for the CDR3 is TGTGCCAGCAGCTTAGATACCCAGCCCCAGCATTTT. The V gene is TRBV7-2, the J gene TRBJ1-5; D not resolved. This CDR3 contains 12 residues. Deletions cut 1 base from V and 7 bases from J, with 5 bases between. Germline V gene sequence: CDR1 SGHTA, CDR2 FQGNSA.

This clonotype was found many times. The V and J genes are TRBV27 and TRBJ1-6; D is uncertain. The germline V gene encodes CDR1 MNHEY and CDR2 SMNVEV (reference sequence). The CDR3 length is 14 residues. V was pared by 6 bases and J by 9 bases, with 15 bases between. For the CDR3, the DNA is TGTGCCAGCAGACCATATAAGTTGGGTTCACCCCTCCACTTT. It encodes CASRPYKLGSPLHF.

The CDR3 DNA reads TGTGCCAGCCAGCTGAACGCTAACACTGAAGCTTTCTTT. Translating gives CASQLNANTEAFF. The rearrangement joins TRBV5-4 to TRBJ1-1; no clear D gene. The CDR3 runs to 13 residues. V shed 7 bases and J shed 2 bases, with 12 bases lying between them. CDR1 and CDR2 from the germline V gene are SGHNT and YYREEE (reference sequence).

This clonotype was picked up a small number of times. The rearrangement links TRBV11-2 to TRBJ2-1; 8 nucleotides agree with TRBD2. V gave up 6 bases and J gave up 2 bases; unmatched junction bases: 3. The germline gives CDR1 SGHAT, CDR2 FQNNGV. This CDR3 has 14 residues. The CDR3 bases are TGTGCCAGCAGTTGGACTAGCCCCTACAATGAGCAGTTCTTC. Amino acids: CASSWTSPYNEQFF.

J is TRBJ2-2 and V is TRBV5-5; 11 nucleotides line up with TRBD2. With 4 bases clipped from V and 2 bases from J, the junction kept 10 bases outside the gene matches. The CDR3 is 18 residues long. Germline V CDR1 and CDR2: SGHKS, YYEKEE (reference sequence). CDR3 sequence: CASSLPLLAGGNTGELFF. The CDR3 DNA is TGTGCCAGCAGCCTCCCGCTGCTAGCGGGGGGAAACACCGGGGAGCTGTTTTTT.

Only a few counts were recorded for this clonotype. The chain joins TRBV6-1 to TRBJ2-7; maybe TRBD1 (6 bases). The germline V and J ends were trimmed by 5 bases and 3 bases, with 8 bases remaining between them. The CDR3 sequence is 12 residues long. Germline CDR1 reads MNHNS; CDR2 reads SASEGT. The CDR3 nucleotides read TGTGCCAGCAGTAAACAGGGCTACGAGCAGTACTTC. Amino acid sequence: CASSKQGYEQYF.

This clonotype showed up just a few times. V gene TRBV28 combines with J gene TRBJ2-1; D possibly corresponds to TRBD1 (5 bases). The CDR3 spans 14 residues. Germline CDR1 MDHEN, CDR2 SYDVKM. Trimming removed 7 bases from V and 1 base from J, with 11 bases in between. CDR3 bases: TGTGCCAGCAAGGGGCAAGCGTCCTACAATGAGCAGTTCTTC. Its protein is CASKGQASYNEQFF.

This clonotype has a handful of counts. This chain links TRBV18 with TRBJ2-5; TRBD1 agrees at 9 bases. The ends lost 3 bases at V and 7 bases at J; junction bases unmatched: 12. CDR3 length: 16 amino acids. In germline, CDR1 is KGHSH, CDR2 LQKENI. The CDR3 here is CASSPLSGQGRLTQYF. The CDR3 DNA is TGTGCCAGCTCACCGCTATCGGGACAGGGACGGCTGACCCAGTACTTC. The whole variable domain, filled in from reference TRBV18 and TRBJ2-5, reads NAGVMQNPRHLVRRRGQEARLRCSPMKGHSHVYWYRQLPEEGLKFMVYLQKENIIDESGMPKERFSAEFPKEGPSILRIQQVVRGDSAAYFCASSPLSGQGRLTQYFGPGTRLLVL.